Listed here are 7 T cell receptor beta chains from one sample, sequenced in a study of cytomegalovirus exposure and HLA in healthy donors. The data were produced by immunoSEQ multiplex PCR, yet TCRdb's version contains in-frame clones alone and is incomplete. The data contain 150,000 to 200,000 clones, 84% of them singletons. The sequenced sample was PBMCs. The source of these receptors is a man aged 25-40 years in good health and CMV-seropositive.

CDR3 coding DNA: TGTGCCAGCAGCCTTCAGGCGGGTATGATTGGCGAGCAGTACTTC. The encoded protein is CASSLQAGMIGEQYF. V usage is TRBV6-6 and J usage is TRBJ2-7; maybe TRBD2 (5 bases). The V end was cut by 6 bases, the J end by 6 bases, with 21 bases between. There are 15 residues in the CDR3. Germline CDR1 is MNHNY and CDR2 is SVGAGI (reference sequence).

The rearrangement joins TRBV4-1 to TRBJ2-2; 9 bases are a match to TRBD2. V lost 4 bases, J lost 6 bases, and 12 bases stayed unmatched. Germline CDR1 MGHRA, CDR2 YSYEKL. The CDR3 covers 17 residues. The CDR3, as DNA: TGCGCCAGCAGCCCCCTCCAGAGGCGGGGGGGTTCCGGGGAGCTGTTTTTT. This gives the protein CASSPLQRRGGSGELFF.

This clone came up a few times. The chain recombines TRBV18 with TRBJ1-2; 10 bases agree with TRBD1. CDR3 length: 15 amino acids. V was pared by 2 bases and J by 8 bases, with 8 bases of the junction left unmatched. Germline assignment: CDR1 KGHSH and CDR2 LQKENI. DNA for the CDR3: TGTGCCAGCTCACCATACCGGGACAGGGGCTGGGGCTACACCTTC. Translation gives CASSPYRDRGWGYTF.

The gene calls are TRBV6-6 and TRBJ2-1, with a tentative D call TRBD2 (6 bases). This CDR3 is 15 amino acids long. Germline loops: CDR1 MNHNY, CDR2 SVGAGI (reference sequence). V lost 8 bases to trimming and J lost 7 bases, with 21 bases between them. In nucleotides, the CDR3 is TGTGCCAGCGGGGACCTGAGGCTAGCGTCGAATGAGCAGTTCTTC. This translates into CASGDLRLASNEQFF.

As DNA, the CDR3 is TGTGCCAGCAGTGAATCAGGACAGTTCAAGCCCCAGCATTTT. Amino acids: CASSESGQFKPQHF. V gene TRBV6-1 combines with J gene TRBJ1-5, with D perhaps TRBD1 (6 bases). V was trimmed by 2 bases and J by 8 bases, leaving 13 bases between them. Germline-derived CDR1 and CDR2 are MNHNS and SASEGT. This CDR3 comprises 14 residues.

The chain joins TRBV21-1 to TRBJ1-2; whether TRBD1, the table's D call, matches the DNA was not checked. TRBV21-1 is assigned pseudogene status. This CDR3 contains 14 residues. The CDR3 region has the DNA TGTGCCAGCAGCAGAGGACAGGGAAACTATGGCTACACCTTC. Amino acids: CASSRGQGNYGYTF.

This sequence joins TRBV19 and TRBJ1-2; 9 bases fit TRBD1. Germline V lookup: CDR1 LNHDA, CDR2 SQIVND (reference sequence). Unmatched junction bases numbered 13, after V lost 7 bases and J lost 4 bases. This CDR3 has 16 amino acids. The CDR3 DNA is TGTGCCAGTAATGACCTTTGGGACAGGGTCACCTATGGCTACACCTTC. Translation gives CASNDLWDRVTYGYTF.